The clone carrying this TCR beta chain was seen ten or more times. The antigen remains unidentified. This sample stems from a study of T cell repertoires in cytomegalovirus infection. About the study: Through public TCR beta signatures, both CMV infection and matching HLA type were indicated. Study-wide results and limits: Totalled public TCR beta family frequency picked out people who carried CMV plus the relevant HLA. In two of eight donors, the top clonotype was HLA-C-restricted CMV-specific.

TCRdb reprocessed the reads with MiXCR, giving one entry per CDR3 protein. The sample carries some 97,000 distinct CDR3 sequences, under 25% recorded once. Trimming removed 0 bases from V and 7 bases from J; junction bases left unmatched: 5. Germline V gives CDR1 MNHEY, CDR2 SVGEGT. CDR3 size: 15 residues. This sequence was found in a human donor in good health (CMV status not recorded). Some clones in this sample may be carry-over from other donors' samples. The source material was CD8+ T cells from PBMCs. V is TRBV6-2 or TRBV6-3 and J is TRBJ1-1, with TRBD1 matching 10 bases. CDR3 loop: CASSYSGQGMGEAFF. Here the CDR3 DNA reads TGTGCCAGCAGTTACTCGGGACAGGGGATGGGTGAAGCTTTCTTT.